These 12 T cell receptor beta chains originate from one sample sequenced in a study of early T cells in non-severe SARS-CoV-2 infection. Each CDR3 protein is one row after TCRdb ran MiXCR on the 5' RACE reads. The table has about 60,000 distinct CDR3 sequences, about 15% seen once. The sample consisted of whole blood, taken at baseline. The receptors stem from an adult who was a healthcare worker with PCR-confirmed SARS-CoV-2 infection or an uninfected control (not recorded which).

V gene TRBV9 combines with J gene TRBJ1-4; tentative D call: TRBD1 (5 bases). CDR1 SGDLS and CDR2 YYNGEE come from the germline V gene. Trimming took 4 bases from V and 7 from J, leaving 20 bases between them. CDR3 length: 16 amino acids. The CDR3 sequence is CASSPSMGGGGEKLFF. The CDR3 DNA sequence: TGTGCCAGCAGCCCCTCCATGGGGGGAGGTGGTGAAAAACTGTTTTTT. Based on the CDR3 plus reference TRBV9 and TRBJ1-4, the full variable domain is DSGVTQTPKHLITATGQRVTLRCSPRSGDLSVYWYQQSLDQGLQFLIQYYNGEERAKGNILERFSAQQFPDLHSELNLSSLELGDSALYFCASSPSMGGGGEKLFFGSGTQLSVL.

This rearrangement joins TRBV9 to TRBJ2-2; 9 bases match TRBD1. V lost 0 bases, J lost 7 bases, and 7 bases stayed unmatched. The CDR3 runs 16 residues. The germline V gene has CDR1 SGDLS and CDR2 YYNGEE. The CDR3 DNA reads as TGTGCCAGCAGCGTAGCAACAGGGGGCCCGGGCGGGGAGCTGTTTTTT. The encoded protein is CASSVATGGPGGELFF.

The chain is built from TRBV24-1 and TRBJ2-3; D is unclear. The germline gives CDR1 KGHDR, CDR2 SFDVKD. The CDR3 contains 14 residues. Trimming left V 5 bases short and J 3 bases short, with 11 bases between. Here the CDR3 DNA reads TGTGCCACCAGTGTACCAGAGACTACAGATACGCAGTATTTT. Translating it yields CATSVPETTDTQYF.

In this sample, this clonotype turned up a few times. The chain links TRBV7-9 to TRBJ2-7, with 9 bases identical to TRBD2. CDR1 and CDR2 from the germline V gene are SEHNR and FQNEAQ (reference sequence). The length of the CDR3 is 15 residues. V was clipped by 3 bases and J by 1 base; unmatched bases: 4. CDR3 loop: CASSFSSGISYEQYF. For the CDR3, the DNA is TGTGCCAGCAGCTTCTCTAGCGGGATATCCTACGAGCAGTACTTC.

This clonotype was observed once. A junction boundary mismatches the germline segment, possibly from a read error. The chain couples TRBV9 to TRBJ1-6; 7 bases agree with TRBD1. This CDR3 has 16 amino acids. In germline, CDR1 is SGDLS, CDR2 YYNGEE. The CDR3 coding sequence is TGTGCCAGCAGCGCCCAGACCCACAGGGGCAATTCACCCTTCCACTTT. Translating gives CASSAQTHRGNSPFHF.

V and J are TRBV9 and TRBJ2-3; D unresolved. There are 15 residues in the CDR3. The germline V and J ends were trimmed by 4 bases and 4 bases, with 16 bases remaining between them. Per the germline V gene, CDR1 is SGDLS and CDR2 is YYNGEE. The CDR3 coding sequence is TGTGCCAGCAGCCCCTTGCAGAATCCTTCAGATACGCAGTATTTT. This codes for CASSPLQNPSDTQYF.

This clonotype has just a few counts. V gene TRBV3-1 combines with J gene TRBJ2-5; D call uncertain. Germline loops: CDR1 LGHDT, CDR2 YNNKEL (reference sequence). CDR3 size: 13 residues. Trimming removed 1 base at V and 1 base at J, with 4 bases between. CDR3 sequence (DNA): TGTGCCAGCAGCCAAGGCGGCCAAGAGACCCAGTACTTC. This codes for CASSQGGQETQYF.

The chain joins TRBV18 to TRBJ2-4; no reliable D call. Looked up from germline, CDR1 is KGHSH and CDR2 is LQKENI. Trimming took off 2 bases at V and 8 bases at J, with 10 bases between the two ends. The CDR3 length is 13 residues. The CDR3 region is CASSPNGRDIQYF. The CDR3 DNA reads TGTGCCAGCTCACCAAACGGTCGGGACATTCAGTACTTC.

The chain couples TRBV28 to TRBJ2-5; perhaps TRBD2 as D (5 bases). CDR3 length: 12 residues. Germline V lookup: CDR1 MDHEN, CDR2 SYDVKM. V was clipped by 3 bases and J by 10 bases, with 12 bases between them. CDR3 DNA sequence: TGTGCCAGCAGTTTTCCCGGGAAAGACCAGTACTTC. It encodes CASSFPGKDQYF.

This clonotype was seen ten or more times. The CDR3 protein is CASSYSAGSYNEQFF. CDR3 bases: TGTGCCAGCAGTTACTCAGCGGGATCATACAATGAGCAGTTCTTC. The rearrangement joins TRBV6-5 to TRBJ2-1; 7 positions agree with TRBD2. Trimming removed 0 bases from V and 4 bases from J; junction bases left unmatched: 3. There are 15 residues in the CDR3. Germline V lookup: CDR1 MNHEY, CDR2 SVGAGI.

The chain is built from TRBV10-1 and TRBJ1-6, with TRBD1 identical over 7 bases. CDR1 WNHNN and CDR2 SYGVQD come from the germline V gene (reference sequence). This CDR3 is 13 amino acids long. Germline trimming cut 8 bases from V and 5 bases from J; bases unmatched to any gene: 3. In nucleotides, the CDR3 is TGCGCCAGCTCTACAGGGGATAATTCACCCCTCCACTTT. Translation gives CASSTGDNSPLHF.

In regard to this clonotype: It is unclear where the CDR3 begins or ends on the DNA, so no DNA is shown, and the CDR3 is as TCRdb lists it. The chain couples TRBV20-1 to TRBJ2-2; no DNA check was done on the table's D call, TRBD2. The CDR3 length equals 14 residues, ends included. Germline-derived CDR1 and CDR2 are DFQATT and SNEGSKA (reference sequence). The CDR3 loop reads CSAGLAGTPGSCFF.